This T cell receptor beta chain was sequenced during a study of T cell repertoires in cytomegalovirus infection. Across the whole study: Alongside well-studied HLA-B-restricted CMV epitopes, recently identified HLA-C-restricted CMV epitopes were also used. In public TCR beta signatures, there were indications of both CMV infection and matching HLA type. Overall study results and limits: Based on cumulative public TCR beta family frequency, carriers of CMV plus the relevant HLA were identified.

Note on this clonotype: Its antigen is undetermined.

From the reads, TCRdb called clonotypes with MiXCR, one entry per CDR3 protein. The sample contains some 940,000 distinct CDR3 sequences, under 40% of which appear only once. The sequencing used cultured CD8+ T cells from PBMCs, collected from culture after CMV antigen stimulation. This clonotype was sampled from a human donor in good health (CMV status not recorded). Some clones in this sample may be carry-over from other donors' samples.

CDR3 amino acids: CASSSIPVRQLTDTQYF. Written as DNA, the CDR3 is TGTGCCAGCAGTTCCATACCGGTACGACAGCTCACAGATACGCAGTATTTT. The chain joins TRBV6-5 to TRBJ2-3; maybe TRBD1 (5 bases). The V and J ends lost 4 bases and 2 bases respectively, with 19 bases between them. Per the germline V gene, CDR1 is MNHEY and CDR2 is SVGAGI. The CDR3 has 17 amino acids.